A selection of T cell receptor beta chains follows, all from one sample in a study of Ad26.COV2.S vaccination and SARS-CoV-2 variants. The table came from immunoSEQ multiplex PCR; TCRdb's copy has only in-frame clones and leaves some out. The sample carries hundreds of thousands of clones, roughly 90% recorded once. Sequencing was performed on peripheral blood, taken in a trial of Ad26.COV2.S vaccine versus placebo. These TCRs come from a person between 18 and 65 years old who received the Ad26.COV2.S COVID-19 vaccine or a placebo. CDR3s include the opening cysteine and the closing phenylalanine or tryptophan. Each record gives: clone size, J gene, V gene, D gene, CDR3 DNA, CDR3 protein. D genes are given only for firm matches. Expanded clones are given a class, and other clones once, few, many or no size at all.

>NA|TRBJ2-7|TRBV5-6|NA
TGTGCCAGCAGCTTGTTGGACACTTCCTACGAGCAGTACTTC
CASSLLDTSYEQYF
>NA|TRBJ2-2|TRBV5-1|NA
TGCGCCAGCAGCTTGGCGGCAGACACCGGGGAGCTGTTTTTT
CASSLAADTGELFF
>once|TRBJ2-5|TRBV11-3|NA
TGTGCCAGCAGCTTCAGGGGCGAGACCCAGTACTTC
CASSFRGETQYF
>once|TRBJ2-1|TRBV5-1|TRBD2
TGCGCCAGCAGCTTGGAACCTTTAGCGGGAGTGTTATCTAATGAGCAGTTCTTC
CASSLEPLAGVLSNEQFF
>NA|TRBJ1-1|TRBV4-3|NA
TGCGCCAGCAGCCAAGATTGGGGGAACACTGAAGCTTTCTTT
CASSQDWGNTEAFF
>NA|TRBJ1-6|TRBV30|NA
TGTGCCTGGAGTGATACAGGATATAATTCACCCCTCCACTTT
CAWSDTGYNSPLHF
>NA|TRBJ2-1|TRBV5-1|NA
TGCGCCAGCAGCTTGGTAGCGGACTCCTACAATGAGCAGTTCTTC
CASSLVADSYNEQFF
>NA|TRBJ2-7|TRBV4-3|NA
TGCGCCAGCAGCCAAGTGGCGACTGTCCCCTACGAGCAGTACTTC
CASSQVATVPYEQYF
>NA|TRBJ2-5|TRBV10-3|NA
TGTGCCATCAGTGACTCGACAGGCGGGGAGACCCAGTACTTC
CAISDSTGGETQYF
>NA|TRBJ1-2|TRBV6-5|NA
TGTGCCAGCATAACGGCAGGGAATCATGGCTACACCTTC
CASITAGNHGYTF
>NA|TRBJ2-7|TRBV5-1|TRBD1
TGCGCCAGCAGGGCGACAGGGGTTGGCTACGAGCAGTACTTC
CASRATGVGYEQYF
>NA|TRBJ1-1|TRBV30|NA
TGTGCCTGGAGTGGCCAGCCGAACACTGAAGCTTTCTTT
CAWSGQPNTEAFF
>NA|TRBJ2-3|TRBV2|NA
TGTGCCAGCTTAGACGGGTCGACCCCAGATACGCAGTATTTT
CASLDGSTPDTQYF
>NA|TRBJ2-7|TRBV7-6|TRBD1
TGTGCCAGCAGCAAAAATGGGCTGGGACAGGAAAACTCCTACGAGCAGTACTTC
CASSKNGLGQENSYEQYF
>NA|TRBJ1-1|TRBV7-7|NA
TGTGCCAGCAGCTTAGGGGAGAACACTGAAGCTTCCTTT
CASSLGENTEASF
>NA|TRBJ2-4|TRBV5-4|NA
TGTGCCAGCAGCTTGAGGGGGGTTCAAGCCAAAAACATTCAGTACTTC
CASSLRGVQAKNIQYF
>NA|TRBJ1-1|TRBV30|NA
TGTGCCTGGAGTATAGGGGGGGACACTGAAGCTTTCTTT
CAWSIGGDTEAFF
>NA|TRBJ2-7|TRBV6-2/TRBV6-3|TRBD2
TGTGCCAGCAGCCCACTCGGGACTAGCGGGGCCAGCTCCTACGAGCAGTACTTC
CASSPLGTSGASSYEQYF
>NA|TRBJ1-2|TRBV4-3|NA
TGCGCCAGCAGCCAAGATCGGACTGGCCCCTACTATGGCTACACCTTC
CASSQDRTGPYYGYTF
>NA|TRBJ2-2|TRBV7-7|NA
TGTGCTAGCAGCCCCTTAGGCGAGACCGGGGAGCTGTTTTTT
CASSPLGETGELFF
>NA|TRBJ1-3|TRBV5-1|NA
TGCGCCAGCAGCTTGGGGACTGCCTCTGGAAACACCATATATTTT
CASSLGTASGNTIYF
>NA|TRBJ1-6|TRBV7-3|NA
TGTGCCAGCAGCTTAGGGGGACCGTATAATTCACCCCTCCACTTT
CASSLGGPYNSPLHF
>NA|TRBJ1-6|TRBV30|TRBD1
TGTGCCTGGAGTATGGAGACAGGGGTTGGAAATTCACCCCTCCACTTT
CAWSMETGVGNSPLHF
>NA|TRBJ1-6|TRBV6-6|TRBD1
TGTGCCAGCAGGCGAGGGGGCTCACAACGGGGCTCCTATAATTCACCCCTCCACTTT
CASRRGGSQRGSYNSPLHF
>NA|TRBJ2-5|TRBV3-1/TRBV3-2|TRBD2
TGTGCCAGCAGCCAAGGGGGACTAGCGGGAGTCAAGACCCAGTACTTC
CASSQGGLAGVKTQYF
>NA|TRBJ1-6|TRBV7-9|NA
TGTGCCAGCAGCCTCTGGGCTGATTCACCCCTCCACTTT
CASSLWADSPLHF
>NA|TRBJ2-5|TRBV4-3|TRBD1
TGCGCCAGCAGCCTGGACAGGGAAGTGGAGACCCAGTACTTC
CASSLDREVETQYF
>NA|TRBJ2-7|TRBV7-8|TRBD1
TGTGCCAGCAGCCCAAGGACAGGACCCTACGAGCAGTACTTC
CASSPRTGPYEQYF
>NA|TRBJ1-1|TRBV18|TRBD1
TGTGCCAGCTCACAGGTACAGGGGGCGGTGAACACTGAAGCTTTCTTT
CASSQVQGAVNTEAFF
>NA|TRBJ1-1|TRBV18|NA
TGTGCCAGCTCACCTAATCAGGGTGGGGGGAACACTGAAGCTTTCTTT
CASSPNQGGGNTEAFF
>NA|TRBJ2-1|TRBV6-2/TRBV6-3|NA
TGTGCCAGCAGTTACTCGGCTAGCGCGGCGAACAATGAGCAGTTCTTC
CASSYSASAANNEQFF
>NA|TRBJ2-1|TRBV5-4|TRBD1
TGTGCCAGCAGGGATCCCAGGGGGTCCTACAATGAGCAGTTCTTC
CASRDPRGSYNEQFF
>once|TRBJ1-4|TRBV7-9|NA
TGTGCCAGCAGCTTAGATATAGGTTTCGGGAAACTGTTTTTT
CASSLDIGFGKLFF
>NA|TRBJ2-2|TRBV19|NA
TGTGCCAGTAGTATAGCGGATAGGGACACCGGGGAGCTGTTTTTT
CASSIADRDTGELFF